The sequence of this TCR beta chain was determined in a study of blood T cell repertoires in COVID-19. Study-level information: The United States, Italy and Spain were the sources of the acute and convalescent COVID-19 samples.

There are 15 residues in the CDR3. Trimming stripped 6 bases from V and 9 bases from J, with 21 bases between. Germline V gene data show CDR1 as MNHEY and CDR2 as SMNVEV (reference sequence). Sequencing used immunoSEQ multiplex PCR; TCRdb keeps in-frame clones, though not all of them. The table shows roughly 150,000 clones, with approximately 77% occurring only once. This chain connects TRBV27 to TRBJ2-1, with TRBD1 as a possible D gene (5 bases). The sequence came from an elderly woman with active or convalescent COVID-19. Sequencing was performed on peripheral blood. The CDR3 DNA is TGTGCCAGCAGCCCCCCCGGCCAGGGATTAGGTGAGCAGTTCTTC. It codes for CASSPPGQGLGEQFF.